Listed here are 5 T cell receptor beta chains from one sample, sequenced in a study of cytomegalovirus exposure and HLA in healthy donors. The study ran its PCR with 60 Vbeta and 13 Jbeta primers. This table comes from immunoSEQ multiplex PCR, and its TCRdb copy is limited to in-frame clones, with some not included. The sample holds roughly 75,000 clones. Sample: PBMCs. These receptor sequences come from a boy aged 5-17 years in good health and CMV-seronegative.

The genes are TRBV19 and TRBJ2-1, with a weak D call TRBD2 (6 bases). Germline loops: CDR1 LNHDA, CDR2 SQIVND (reference sequence). This CDR3 spans 16 amino acids. Trimming removed 8 bases from V and 5 bases from J, with 22 bases in between. CDR3 loop: CASSLGFRAGHNEQFF. The CDR3 bases are TGTGCCAGTTCCCTCGGTTTTAGGGCGGGACACAATGAGCAGTTCTTC.

The chain couples TRBV7-2 to TRBJ2-7, with D possibly being TRBD2 (7 bases). The CDR3 has 15 amino acids. CDR1 SGHTA and CDR2 FQGNSA come from the germline V gene. Trimming removed 2 bases at V and 0 bases at J, with 11 bases between. The CDR3 sequence is CASSLRGGNSYEQYF. The CDR3 region has the DNA TGTGCCAGCAGCTTAAGGGGGGGCAACTCCTACGAGCAGTACTTC. Combining the CDR3 with reference TRBV7-2 and TRBJ2-7 gives the whole variable domain GAGVSQSPSNKVTEKGKDVELRCDPISGHTALYWYRQSLGQGLEFLIYFQGNSAPDKSGLPSDRFSAERTGGSVSTLTIQRTQQEDSAVYLCASSLRGGNSYEQYFGPGTRLTVT.

This chain links TRBV6-1 with TRBJ2-7, with a tentative D call TRBD1 (5 bases). The germline V gene has CDR1 MNHNS and CDR2 SASEGT. V was trimmed by 6 bases and J by 2 bases, leaving 17 bases between them. The CDR3 sequence is 15 residues long. The CDR3 region is CASRGFRASTYEQYF. As DNA, the CDR3 is TGTGCCAGCAGAGGTTTCAGGGCTTCAACCTACGAGCAGTACTTC.

Notes on this clone: One junction end disagrees with the germline gene, perhaps due to a read error. The gene calls are TRBV2 and TRBJ2-7; a possible D gene is TRBD2 (6 bases). Germline CDR1 SNHLY, CDR2 FYNNEI. This CDR3 comprises 10 residues. CDR3 DNA sequence: TGTGCCAGCAGCGGGCGGAGGGACCTCTTC. This encodes CASSGRRDLF.

The chain couples TRBV9 to TRBJ1-1; tentatively, D is TRBD1 (5 bases). Germline V lookup: CDR1 SGDLS, CDR2 YYNGEE. CDR3 length equals 14 residues. V was trimmed by 4 bases and J by 4 bases, leaving 14 bases between them. The CDR3 reads CASSLGAGGTEAFF. CDR3 DNA sequence: TGTGCCAGCAGCTTAGGGGCGGGGGGCACTGAAGCTTTCTTT.